Below, one TCR beta chain is given with its context. The sample is drawn from a study of technical replicates of blood from several donors. This table comes from immunoSEQ multiplex PCR, and its TCRdb copy is limited to in-frame clones, with some not included. The table lists some 64,000 clones, around 87% of them singletons. The sample was PBMCs. The receptor was isolated from a human donor in good health. Some clones in this sample may be carry-over from other donors' samples.

CDR3: CASSLEVAGETQYF. The DNA for the CDR3 is TGCGCCAGCAGCTTGGAGGTAGCGGGGGAGACCCAGTACTTC. V gene TRBV5-1 combines with J gene TRBJ2-5; 8 positions match TRBD2. The junction had 3 bases not matched to a gene; V was cut back by 0 bases and J by 5 bases. This CDR3 comprises 14 residues. Germline CDR1 SGHRS, CDR2 YFSETQ.